Below, one TCR beta chain is given with its context. Antigen specificity is unknown. The data derive from a study of graft-versus-host responses after intestinal transplantation. Study-wide points: Present in recipient marrow, GvH clones included some that appeared first in ileum or blood.

Here immunoSEQ multiplex PCR was the method, and the copy in TCRdb shows in-frame clones only, minus some. The data show 90,000 to 120,000 clones, with roughly 89% seen just once and less than 0.8% held by the top ten. Trimming shortened V by 5 bases and J by 5 bases, and 11 bases separated the two germline ends. The CDR3 consists of 13 residues. Germline-derived CDR1 and CDR2 are SGHNT and YENEEA. The rearrangement joins TRBV11-3 to TRBJ2-3; no clear D. The sequence was obtained from a human donor who was the organ donor for an intestinal transplant. The specimen was unstimulated CD4+ T cells sorted from spleen or lymph node cells, collected before transplant. The CDR3 nucleotides read TGTGCCAGCAGCCCCAGTATCAAAGATACGCAGTATTTT. It encodes CASSPSIKDTQYF. The variable domain in full, completed from reference TRBV11-3 and TRBJ2-3, reads EAGVVQSPRYKIIEKKQPVAFWCNPISGHNTLYWYLQNLGQGPELLIRYENEEAVDDSQLPKDRFSAERLKGVDSTLKIQPAELGDSAVYLCASSPSIKDTQYFGPGTRLTVL.